Below are 24 T cell receptor beta chains sequenced from a single sample in a study of siplizumab effects on memory and regulatory T cells. The method was immunoSEQ multiplex PCR; TCRdb's version includes in-frame clones alone and lacks a portion of them. The sample carries 100,000 or so clones, roughly 94% recorded once. The specimen sequenced was non-Treg CD4+ T cells sorted from blood. Receptors originate from a human donor in good health.

The chain recombines TRBV7-8 with TRBJ2-1; D is uncertain. V lost 5 bases, J lost 9 bases, and 8 bases lay in between. This CDR3 contains 11 residues. CDR1 and CDR2 from the germline V gene are SGHVS and FQNEAQ. The CDR3 sequence: CASSPHSEQFF. In DNA, the CDR3 is TGTGCCAGCAGCCCCCACTCTGAGCAGTTCTTC. The full variable domain, its missing parts supplied by reference TRBV7-8 and TRBJ2-1, is GAGVSQSPRYKVAKRGQDVALRCDPISGHVSLFWYQQALGQGPEFLTYFQNEAQLDKSGLPSDRFFAERPEGSVSTLKIQRTQQEDSAVYLCASSPHSEQFFGPGTRLTVL.

The chain is built from TRBV5-1 and TRBJ2-5; TRBD1 might be the D (5 bases). Germline-derived CDR1 and CDR2 are SGHRS and YFSETQ. The CDR3 runs to 18 residues. Trimming took 2 bases from V and 5 from J, leaving 25 bases between them. CDR3: CASSFGLEAGAPRETQYF. The CDR3 nucleotides read TGCGCCAGCAGCTTCGGCCTTGAAGCTGGGGCCCCCAGGGAGACCCAGTACTTC.

The chain uses TRBV10-1 and TRBJ1-1; D is unclear. CDR1 and CDR2 from the germline V gene are WNHNN and SYGVQD (reference sequence). This CDR3 contains 14 residues. V dropped 5 bases and J dropped 6 bases, with 16 bases sitting between them. This CDR3 is CASSHRATGAEAFF. The CDR3 region has the DNA TGCGCCAGCAGTCATAGGGCCACTGGCGCTGAAGCTTTCTTT.

The chain recombines TRBV15 with TRBJ2-5, with TRBD2 matching 12 bases. Germline CDR1 and CDR2: LNHNV and YYDKDF (reference sequence). The CDR3 loop spans 15 amino acids. V gave up 1 base and J gave up 5 bases; unmatched junction bases: 2. The CDR3 sequence: CATSRGLAGVETQYF. CDR3 nucleotide sequence: TGTGCCACCAGCAGAGGACTAGCGGGAGTGGAGACCCAGTACTTC.

The chain uses TRBV4-1 and TRBJ1-1, with D possibly TRBD1 on 6 matching bases. CDR3 length equals 16 residues. Trimming took 1 base from V and 1 from J, leaving 13 bases between them. CDR1 is MGHRA, CDR2 YSYEKL, per germline. CDR3 nucleotide sequence: TGCGCCAGCAGCCAAGTTAGAGCGACAGGGAACACTGAAGCTTTCTTT. The encoded protein is CASSQVRATGNTEAFF.

The V call is TRBV6-6, the J call TRBJ2-1, with no clear D. V dropped 6 bases and J dropped 7 bases, with 16 bases sitting between them. Germline V gene sequence: CDR1 MNHNY, CDR2 SVGAGI (reference sequence). There are 14 residues in the CDR3. This CDR3 is CASRSPYDGNEQFF. CDR3 nucleotides: TGTGCCAGCAGAAGTCCTTACGACGGGAATGAGCAGTTCTTC.

The gene calls are TRBV16 and TRBJ2-7; 7 bases map to TRBD1. Germline CDR1 is KGHSY and CDR2 is FQNENV. V was clipped by 4 bases and J by 3 bases; unmatched bases: 3. The CDR3 totals 13 residues. The CDR3: CASSPGTVYEQYF. The DNA for the CDR3 is TGTGCCAGCAGCCCCGGGACAGTCTACGAGCAGTACTTC. The full variable domain, in which reference TRBV16 and TRBJ2-7 provide the parts outside the CDR3, is GEEVAQTPKHLVRGEGQKAKLYCAPIKGHSYVFWYQQVLKNEFKFLISFQNENVFDETGMPKERFSAKCLPNSPCSLEIQATKLEDSAVYFCASSPGTVYEQYFGPGTRLTVT.

The gene calls are TRBV5-1 and TRBJ2-6; D unresolved. V was shortened by 4 bases and J by 5 bases, with 13 bases between the two germline ends. The CDR3 is 15 amino acids. From germline, CDR1 is SGHRS and CDR2 YFSETQ. The CDR3 DNA sequence: TGCGCCAGCAGCACGCTCATTGGAAGGGCCAACGTCCTGACTTTC. Translation gives CASSTLIGRANVLTF.

This clone was observed a single time. V usage is TRBV19 and J usage is TRBJ1-5; possible D gene TRBD1, 6 bases. Germline CDR1 LNHDA, CDR2 SQIVND (reference sequence). This CDR3 region has 14 residues. Trimming pared 6 bases from V and 11 bases from J, leaving 20 bases between. CDR3 amino acids: CASSPPGQLGAQHF. CDR3 bases: TGTGCCAGTAGCCCACCGGGACAACTGGGGGCCCAGCATTTT.

The gene calls are TRBV6-1 and TRBJ1-1, with TRBD1 as a possible D gene (6 bases). Germline CDR1 MNHNS, CDR2 SASEGT. The CDR3 totals 15 residues. V lost 3 bases, J lost 1 base, and 12 bases lay in between. CDR3 DNA: TGTGCCAGCAGTGAGATCCGGGGGCCGAACACTGAAGCTTTCTTT. Its protein is CASSEIRGPNTEAFF.

The chain has TRBV9 and TRBJ2-1, with 12 nucleotides matching TRBD2. V lost 3 bases and J lost 4; bases outside the gene matches: 5. Germline CDR1 SGDLS, CDR2 YYNGEE. There are 16 residues in the CDR3. The CDR3 loop reads CASSANGLAGYNEQFF. In DNA form, the CDR3 reads TGTGCCAGCAGCGCAAACGGACTAGCGGGATACAATGAGCAGTTCTTC. The entire variable domain, with the rest obtained from reference TRBV9 and TRBJ2-1, is as follows: DSGVTQTPKHLITATGQRVTLRCSPRSGDLSVYWYQQSLDQGLQFLIQYYNGEERAKGNILERFSAQQFPDLHSELNLSSLELGDSALYFCASSANGLAGYNEQFFGPGTRLTVL.

V and J are TRBV5-8 and TRBJ1-3; D ambiguous. The length of the CDR3 is 17 residues. Germline values: CDR1 SGHTS, CDR2 YDEGEE. Trimming cost V 3 bases and J 0 bases, with 16 bases left between them. CDR3 in DNA: TGTGCCAGCAGCTCATACGAAAGAGTCTCCTCTGGAAACACCATATATTTT. Residues: CASSSYERVSSGNTIYF.

CDR3 DNA: TGTGCCAGCAGTCGAGGGGACCAAGGGTATTACGAGCAGTACTTC. It codes for CASSRGDQGYYEQYF. The chain couples TRBV6-5 to TRBJ2-7, with D possibly being TRBD1 or TRBD2 (5 bases each). CDR1 MNHEY and CDR2 SVGAGI come from the germline V gene. The CDR3 spans 15 residues. V was clipped by 5 bases and J by 4 bases, with 18 bases between them.

CDR3 coding DNA: TGTGCCAGCAGCTTACGGGGGGCACGCACAGATACGCAGTATTTT. It is translated as CASSLRGARTDTQYF. This chain links TRBV13 with TRBJ2-3; maybe TRBD2 (7 bases). Germline values: CDR1 PRHDT, CDR2 FYEKMQ (reference sequence). This CDR3 has 15 amino acids. The V and J ends lost 2 bases and 1 base respectively, with 10 bases between them. Together with reference TRBV13 and TRBJ2-3, the CDR3 gives the full variable domain: AAGVIQSPRHLIKEKRETATLKCYPIPRHDTVYWYQQGPGQDPQFLISFYEKMQSDKGSIPDRFSAQQFSDYHSELNMSSLELGDSALYFCASSLRGARTDTQYFGPGTRLTVL.

V is TRBV5-4 and J is TRBJ1-1; no reliable D call. V lost 0 bases to trimming and J lost 0 bases, with 12 bases between them. This CDR3 contains 16 residues. Germline CDR1 is SGHNT and CDR2 is YYREEE (reference sequence). The CDR3 nucleotides are TGTGCCAGCAGCTTGGAGGTCGGGTACCTGAACACTGAAGCTTTCTTT. Residues: CASSLEVGYLNTEAFF.

The CDR3 spells CASGLNLLRDSDTQYF. The CDR3 DNA reads TGTGCTAGTGGTTTGAACCTTCTGAGGGATTCCGATACGCAGTATTTT. The chain combines TRBV12-5 with TRBJ2-3, with D possibly matching TRBD2 (5 bases). The CDR3 spans 16 residues. Trimming removed 2 bases from V and 6 bases from J, with 18 bases in between. Germline CDR1 LGHNT, CDR2 FRNRAP.

This clone was seen more than once but under ten times. V is TRBV7-6 and J is TRBJ1-4; TRBD1 aligns across 10 bases. Per the germline V gene, CDR1 is SGHVS and CDR2 is FNYEAQ. The length of the CDR3 is 16 residues. The V segment lost 6 bases and the J segment 4 bases; nucleotides outside the gene matches: 8. CDR3 loop: CASSRRQGAYNEKLFF. The CDR3, as DNA: TGTGCCAGCAGTCGACGACAGGGGGCCTATAATGAAAAACTGTTTTTT.

CDR3 bases: TGCGCCAGCAGCTCGGACACCGGGGAGCTGTTTTTT. Protein sequence: CASSSDTGELFF. The rearrangement links TRBV5-1 to TRBJ2-2, with D unclear. Germline V CDR1 and CDR2: SGHRS, YFSETQ. CDR3 length equals 12 residues. The ends were cut back, 3 bases at V and 3 bases at J, with 3 bases in the middle.

V and J are TRBV5-1 and TRBJ2-7; D may match TRBD1 or TRBD2 (5 bases each). Germline values: CDR1 SGHRS, CDR2 YFSETQ. The CDR3 is made up of 11 amino acids. Trimming took 5 bases from V and 6 from J, leaving 9 bases between them. CDR3 protein: CASSSGREQYF. In DNA, the CDR3 is TGCGCCAGCAGTTCGGGACGCGAGCAGTACTTC.

This chain joins TRBV7-2 and TRBJ2-7; 12 positions agree with TRBD2. The J segment lost 2 bases and the V segment lost 1 base, leaving 3 bases of the junction unmatched. The CDR3 totals 16 residues. CDR1 and CDR2 from the germline V gene are SGHTA and FQGNSA. In DNA form, the CDR3 reads TGTGCCAGCAGCTTAGTAACTAGCGGGGGGACCTACGAGCAGTACTTC. It yields the protein CASSLVTSGGTYEQYF.

This clone was counted between two and nine times. The chain combines TRBV28 with TRBJ1-5; D is uncertain. Germline CDR1 reads MDHEN; CDR2 reads SYDVKM. The CDR3 covers 12 residues. Trimming left V 5 bases short and J 3 bases short, with 5 bases between. For the CDR3, the DNA is TGTGCCAGCAGTGTGATCAATCAGCCCCAGCATTTT. Amino acids: CASSVINQPQHF.

The CDR3, as DNA: TGTGCCAGCAGCTATTCCACAGGGGACTATGGCTACACCTTC. Encoded protein: CASSYSTGDYGYTF. The chain uses TRBV28 and TRBJ1-2; 7 bases agree with TRBD1. Per germline, CDR1 MDHEN and CDR2 SYDVKM. J was trimmed by 3 bases and V by 6 bases; bases with no gene match: 7. The CDR3 covers 14 residues.

V gene TRBV19 combines with J gene TRBJ2-3; no reliable D call. V lost 5 bases and J lost 14, with 20 bases in between. Germline assignment: CDR1 LNHDA and CDR2 SQIVND (reference sequence). The CDR3 totals 13 residues. In DNA, the CDR3 is TGTGCCAGTAGTCGTACTCCACATAGTTTTTTGTATTTT. This encodes CASSRTPHSFLYF.

V and J are TRBV20-1 and TRBJ2-5; tentative D call: TRBD2 (5 bases). The CDR3 is 11 amino acids. Germline assignment: CDR1 DFQATT and CDR2 SNEGSKA (reference sequence). Between the trimmed V and J ends, which lost 5 bases and 5 bases, there was a span of 9 bases. This chain's CDR3 is CSADERETQYF. The CDR3 nucleotides are TGCAGTGCTGACGAGCGGGAGACCCAGTACTTC.